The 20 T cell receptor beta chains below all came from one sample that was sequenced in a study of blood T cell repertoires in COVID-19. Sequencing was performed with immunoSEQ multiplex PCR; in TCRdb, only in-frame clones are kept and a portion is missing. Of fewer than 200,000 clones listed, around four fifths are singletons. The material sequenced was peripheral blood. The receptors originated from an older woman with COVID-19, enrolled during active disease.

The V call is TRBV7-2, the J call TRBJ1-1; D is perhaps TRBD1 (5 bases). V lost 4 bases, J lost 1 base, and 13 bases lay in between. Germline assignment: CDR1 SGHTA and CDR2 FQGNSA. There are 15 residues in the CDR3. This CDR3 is CASSSQGPQNTEAFF. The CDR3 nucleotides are TGTGCCAGCAGCTCCCAGGGTCCCCAGAACACTGAAGCTTTCTTT.

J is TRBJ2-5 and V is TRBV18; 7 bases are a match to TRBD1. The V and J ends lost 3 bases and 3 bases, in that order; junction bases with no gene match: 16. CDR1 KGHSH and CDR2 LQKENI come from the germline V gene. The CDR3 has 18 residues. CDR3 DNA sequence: TGTGCCAGCTCACCGCTTTCACCGGGACAGATACTCGAAGAGACCCAGTACTTC. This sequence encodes CASSPLSPGQILEETQYF.

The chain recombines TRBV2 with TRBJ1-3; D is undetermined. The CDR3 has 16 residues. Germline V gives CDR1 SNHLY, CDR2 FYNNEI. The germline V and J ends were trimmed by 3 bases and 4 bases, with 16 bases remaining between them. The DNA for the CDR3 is TGTGCCAGCAGTGAGGAGGGCCTTCTAGGGGGAAACACCATATATTTT. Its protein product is CASSEEGLLGGNTIYF. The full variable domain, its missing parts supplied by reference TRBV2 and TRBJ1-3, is EPEVTQTPSHQVTQMGQEVILRCVPISNHLYFYWYRQILGQKVEFLVSFYNNEISEKSEIFDDQFSVERPDGSNFTLKIRSTKLEDSAMYFCASSEEGLLGGNTIYFGEGSWLTVV.

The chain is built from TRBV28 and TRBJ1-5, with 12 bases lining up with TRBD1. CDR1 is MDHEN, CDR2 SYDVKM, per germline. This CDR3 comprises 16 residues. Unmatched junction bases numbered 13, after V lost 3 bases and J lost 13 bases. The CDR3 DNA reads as TGTGCCAGCAGTTTTACGGGACAGGGGGCGTCCGGGTGGCAGCATTTT. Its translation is CASSFTGQGASGWQHF.

The CDR3 nucleotides are TGTGCCAGCAGGACGAACGGGGGAACCTACGAGCAGTACTTC. Protein product: CASRTNGGTYEQYF. The V call is TRBV27, the J call TRBJ2-7, with D perhaps TRBD2 (6 bases). Germline V gene sequence: CDR1 MNHEY, CDR2 SMNVEV (reference sequence). CDR3 size: 14 residues. V was cut by 6 bases and J by 2 bases, with 14 bases left in between.

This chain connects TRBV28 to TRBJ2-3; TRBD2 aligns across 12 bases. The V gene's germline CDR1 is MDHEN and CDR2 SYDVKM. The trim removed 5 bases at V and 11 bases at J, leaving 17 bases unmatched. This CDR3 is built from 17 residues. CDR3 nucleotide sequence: TGTGCCAGCAGTATTGGACAACTAGCGGGAGGTCGGGGGAGGCAGTATTTT. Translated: CASSIGQLAGGRGRQYF.

Here the CDR3 reads CASTPGKFNEQFF. In nucleotides, the CDR3 is TGTGCCAGTACCCCAGGGAAATTCAATGAGCAGTTCTTC. The chain joins TRBV19 to TRBJ2-1; D is perhaps TRBD1 (5 bases). Germline V lookup: CDR1 LNHDA, CDR2 SQIVND (reference sequence). Trimming stripped 7 bases from V and 6 bases from J, with 13 bases between. The CDR3 is 13 residues long.

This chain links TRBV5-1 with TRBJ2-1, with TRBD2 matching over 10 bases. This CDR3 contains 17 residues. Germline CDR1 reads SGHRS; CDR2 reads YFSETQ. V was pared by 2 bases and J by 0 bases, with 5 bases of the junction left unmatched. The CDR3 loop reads CASSFYPSGSSYNEQFF. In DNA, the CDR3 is TGCGCCAGCAGCTTCTACCCTAGCGGGAGCTCCTACAATGAGCAGTTCTTC.

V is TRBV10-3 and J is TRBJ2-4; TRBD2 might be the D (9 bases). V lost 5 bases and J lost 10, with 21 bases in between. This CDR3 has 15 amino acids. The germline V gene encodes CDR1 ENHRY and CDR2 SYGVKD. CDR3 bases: TGTGCCATCAGTTCTCCGGACAGGGCGGGGGGGATTCAGTACTTC. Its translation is CAISSPDRAGGIQYF.

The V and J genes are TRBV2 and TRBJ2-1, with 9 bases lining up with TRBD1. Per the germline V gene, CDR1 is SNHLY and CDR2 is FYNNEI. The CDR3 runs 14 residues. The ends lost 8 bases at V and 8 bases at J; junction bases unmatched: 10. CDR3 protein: CASSPGQGSYEQFF. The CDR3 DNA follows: TGTGCCAGCTCTCCGGGACAGGGTAGTTATGAGCAGTTCTTC.

CDR3 sequence: CSVERVWNTEAFF. CDR3 coding DNA: TGCAGCGTTGAACGGGTATGGAACACTGAAGCTTTCTTT. The rearrangement links TRBV29-1 to TRBJ1-1; D gene unclear. Trimming shortened V by 2 bases and J by 1 base, and 8 bases separated the two germline ends. The CDR3 has 13 amino acids. Germline CDR1 and CDR2: SQVTM and ANQGSEA. The full variable domain, rest sourced from reference TRBV29-1 and TRBJ1-1, is SAVISQKPSRDICQRGTSLTIQCQVDSQVTMMFWYRQQPGQSLTLIATANQGSEATYESGFVIDKFPISRPNLTFSTLTVSNMSPEDSSIYLCSVERVWNTEAFFGQGTRLTVV.

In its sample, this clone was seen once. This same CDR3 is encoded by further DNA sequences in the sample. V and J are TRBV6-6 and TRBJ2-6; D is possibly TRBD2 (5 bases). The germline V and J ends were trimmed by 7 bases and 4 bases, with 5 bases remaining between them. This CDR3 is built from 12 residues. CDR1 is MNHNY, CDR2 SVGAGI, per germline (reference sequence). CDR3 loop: CASTSGANVLTF. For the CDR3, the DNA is TGTGCCAGCACTAGCGGGGCCAACGTCCTGACTTTC.

As DNA, the CDR3 is TGTGCCAGCAGCCCCGGGGGATCACCCCTCCACTTT. It encodes CASSPGGSPLHF. The chain has TRBV9 and TRBJ1-6; D is perhaps TRBD1 (5 bases). Deletions cut 4 bases from V and 10 bases from J, with 9 bases between. The CDR3 has 12 residues. The germline V gene has CDR1 SGDLS and CDR2 YYNGEE.

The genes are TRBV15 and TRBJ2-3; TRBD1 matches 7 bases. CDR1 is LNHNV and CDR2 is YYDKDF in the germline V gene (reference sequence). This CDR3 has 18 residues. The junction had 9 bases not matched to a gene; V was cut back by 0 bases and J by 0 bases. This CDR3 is CATSRDPGTEVSTDTQYF. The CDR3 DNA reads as TGTGCCACCAGCAGAGATCCCGGGACAGAGGTTAGCACAGATACGCAGTATTTT.

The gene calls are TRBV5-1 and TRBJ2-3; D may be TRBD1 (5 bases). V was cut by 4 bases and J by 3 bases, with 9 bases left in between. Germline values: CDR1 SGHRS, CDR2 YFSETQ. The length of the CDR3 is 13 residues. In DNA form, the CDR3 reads TGCGCCAGCAGCCCCAGGGTGACAGATACGCAGTATTTT. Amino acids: CASSPRVTDTQYF.

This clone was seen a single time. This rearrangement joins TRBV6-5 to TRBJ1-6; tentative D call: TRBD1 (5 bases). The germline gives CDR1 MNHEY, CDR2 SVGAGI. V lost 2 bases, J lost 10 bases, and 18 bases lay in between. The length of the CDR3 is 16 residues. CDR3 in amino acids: CASSYVGGGLGSPLHF. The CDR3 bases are TGTGCCAGCAGTTACGTCGGGGGGGGGTTAGGATCACCCCTCCACTTT.

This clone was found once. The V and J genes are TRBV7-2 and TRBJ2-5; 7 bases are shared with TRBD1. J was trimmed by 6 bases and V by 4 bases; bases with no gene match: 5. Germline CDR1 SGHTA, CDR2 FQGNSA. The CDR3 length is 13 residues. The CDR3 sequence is CASSSGQLKTQYF. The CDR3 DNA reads TGTGCCAGCAGCTCGGGACAGTTGAAGACCCAGTACTTC.

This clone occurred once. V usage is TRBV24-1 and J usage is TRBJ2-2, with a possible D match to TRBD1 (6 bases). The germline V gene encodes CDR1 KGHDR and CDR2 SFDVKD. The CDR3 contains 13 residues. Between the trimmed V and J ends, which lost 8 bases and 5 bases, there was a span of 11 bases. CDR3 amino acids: CATNDQGTGELFF. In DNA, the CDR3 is TGTGCCACCAATGACCAGGGGACCGGGGAGCTGTTTTTT.

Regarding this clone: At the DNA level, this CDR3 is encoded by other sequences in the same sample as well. CDR3 nucleotides: TGTGCCAGCAGCGTAGTGTCTAGCGGGAGAAATGAGCAGTTCTTC. This sequence encodes CASSVVSSGRNEQFF. The chain links TRBV9 to TRBJ2-1, with 10 bases identical to TRBD2. This CDR3 region has 15 residues. The J segment lost 7 bases and the V segment lost 0 bases, leaving 4 bases of the junction unmatched. In germline, CDR1 is SGDLS, CDR2 YYNGEE.

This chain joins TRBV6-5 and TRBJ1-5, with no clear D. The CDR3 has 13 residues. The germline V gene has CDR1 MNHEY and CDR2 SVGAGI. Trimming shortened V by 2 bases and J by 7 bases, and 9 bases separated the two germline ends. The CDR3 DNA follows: TGTGCCAGCAGTTACGCCGGAGGCCAGCCCCAGCATTTT. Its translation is CASSYAGGQPQHF.